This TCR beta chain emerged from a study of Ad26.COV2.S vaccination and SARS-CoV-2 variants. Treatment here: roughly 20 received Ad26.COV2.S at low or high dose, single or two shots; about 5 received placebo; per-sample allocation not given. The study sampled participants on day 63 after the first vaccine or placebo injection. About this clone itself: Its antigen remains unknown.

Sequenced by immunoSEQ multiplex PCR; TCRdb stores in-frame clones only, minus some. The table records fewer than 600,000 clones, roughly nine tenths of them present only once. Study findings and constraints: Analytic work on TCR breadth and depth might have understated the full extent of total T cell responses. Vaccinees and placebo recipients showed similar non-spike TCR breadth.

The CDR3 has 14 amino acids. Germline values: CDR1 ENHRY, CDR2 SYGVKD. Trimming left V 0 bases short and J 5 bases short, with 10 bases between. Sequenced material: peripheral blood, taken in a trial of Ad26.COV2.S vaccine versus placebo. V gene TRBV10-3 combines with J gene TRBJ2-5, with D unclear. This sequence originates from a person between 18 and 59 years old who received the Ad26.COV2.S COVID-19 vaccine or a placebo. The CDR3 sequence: CAISESNLVETQYF. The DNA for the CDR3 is TGTGCCATCAGTGAGTCGAACTTGGTCGAGACCCAGTACTTC.